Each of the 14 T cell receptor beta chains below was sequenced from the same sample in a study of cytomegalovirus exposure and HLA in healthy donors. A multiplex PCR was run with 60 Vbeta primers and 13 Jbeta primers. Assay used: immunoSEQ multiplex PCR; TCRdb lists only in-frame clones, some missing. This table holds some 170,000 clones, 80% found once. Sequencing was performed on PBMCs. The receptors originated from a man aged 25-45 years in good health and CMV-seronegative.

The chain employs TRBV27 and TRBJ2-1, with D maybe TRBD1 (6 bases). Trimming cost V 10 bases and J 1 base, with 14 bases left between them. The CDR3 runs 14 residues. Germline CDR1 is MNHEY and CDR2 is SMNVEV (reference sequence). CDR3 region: CATLQGGSYNEQFF. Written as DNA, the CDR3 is TGTGCCACCTTACAAGGGGGATCCTACAATGAGCAGTTCTTC.

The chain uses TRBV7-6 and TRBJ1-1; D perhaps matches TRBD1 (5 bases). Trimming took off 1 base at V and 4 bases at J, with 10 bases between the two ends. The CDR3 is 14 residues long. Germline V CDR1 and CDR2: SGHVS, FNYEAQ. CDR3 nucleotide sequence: TGTGCCAGCAGCTTAGGCAGGGTGGCCACTGAAGCTTTCTTT. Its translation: CASSLGRVATEAFF.

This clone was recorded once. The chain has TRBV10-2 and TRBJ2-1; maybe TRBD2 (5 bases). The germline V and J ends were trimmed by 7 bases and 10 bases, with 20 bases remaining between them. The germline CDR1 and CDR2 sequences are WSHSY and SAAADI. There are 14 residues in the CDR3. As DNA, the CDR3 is TGCGCCAGCACCGGAGGACTGGTGTATTGGGAGCAGTTCTTC. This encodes CASTGGLVYWEQFF.

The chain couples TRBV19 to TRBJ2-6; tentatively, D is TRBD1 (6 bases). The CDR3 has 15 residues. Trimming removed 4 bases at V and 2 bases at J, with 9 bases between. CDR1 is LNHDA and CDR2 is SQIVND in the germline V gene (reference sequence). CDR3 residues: CASSTQGTGANVLTF. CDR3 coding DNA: TGTGCCAGTAGTACTCAGGGGACTGGGGCCAACGTCCTGACTTTC.

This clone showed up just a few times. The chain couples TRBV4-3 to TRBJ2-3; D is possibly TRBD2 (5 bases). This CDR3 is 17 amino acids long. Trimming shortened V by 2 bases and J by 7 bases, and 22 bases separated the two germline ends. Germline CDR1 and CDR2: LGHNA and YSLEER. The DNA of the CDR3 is TGCGCCAGCAGCCAAAGGGAGCAGGATGGGTGGAGGAATACGCAGTATTTT. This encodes CASSQREQDGWRNTQYF.

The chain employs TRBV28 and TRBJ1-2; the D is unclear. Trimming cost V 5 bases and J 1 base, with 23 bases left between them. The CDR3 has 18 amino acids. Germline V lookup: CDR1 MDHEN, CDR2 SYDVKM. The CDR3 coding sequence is TGTGCCAGCAGTCCCCCCCAGGTGATTCGGCAAAATAACTATGGCTACACCTTC. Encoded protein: CASSPPQVIRQNNYGYTF.

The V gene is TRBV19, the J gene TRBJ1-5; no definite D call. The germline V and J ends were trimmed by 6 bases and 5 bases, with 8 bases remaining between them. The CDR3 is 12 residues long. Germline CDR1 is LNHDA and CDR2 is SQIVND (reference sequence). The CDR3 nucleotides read TGTGCCAGTAGCTTCTTAGATCAGCCCCAGCATTTT. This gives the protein CASSFLDQPQHF. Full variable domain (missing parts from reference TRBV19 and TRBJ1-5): DGGITQSPKYLFRKEGQNVTLSCEQNLNHDAMYWYRQDPGQGLRLIYYSQIVNDFQKGDIAEGYSVSREKKESFPLTVTSAQKNPTAFYLCASSFLDQPQHFGDGTRLSIL.

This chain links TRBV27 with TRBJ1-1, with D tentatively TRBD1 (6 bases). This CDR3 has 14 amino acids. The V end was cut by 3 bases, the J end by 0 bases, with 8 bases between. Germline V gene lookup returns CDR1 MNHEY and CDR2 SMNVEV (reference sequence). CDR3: CASSFGQLNTEAFF. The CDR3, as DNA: TGTGCCAGCAGTTTCGGACAGTTGAACACTGAAGCTTTCTTT.

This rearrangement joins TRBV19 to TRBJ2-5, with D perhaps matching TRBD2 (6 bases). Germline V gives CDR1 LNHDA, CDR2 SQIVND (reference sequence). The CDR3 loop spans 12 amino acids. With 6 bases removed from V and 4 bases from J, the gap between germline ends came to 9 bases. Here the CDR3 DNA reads TGTGCCAGTAGCGACGGGGGAGAGACCCAGTACTTC. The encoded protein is CASSDGGETQYF.

The CDR3 protein is CATSGSAGDQPQHF. The CDR3 region has the DNA TGTGCCACCAGCGGGAGTGCAGGGGATCAGCCCCAGCATTTT. The chain employs TRBV15 and TRBJ1-5; a possible D gene is TRBD1 (6 bases). The V end lost 5 bases, the J end lost 5 bases, and 13 bases lay between the germline ends. In germline, CDR1 is LNHNV, CDR2 YYDKDF (reference sequence). CDR3 length equals 14 residues.

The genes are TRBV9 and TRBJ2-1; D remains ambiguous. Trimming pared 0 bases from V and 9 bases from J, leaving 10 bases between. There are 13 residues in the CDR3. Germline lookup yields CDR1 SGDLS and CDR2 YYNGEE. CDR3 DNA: TGTGCCAGCAGCGTAGTCCAGGTCTCTGAGCAGTTCTTC. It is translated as CASSVVQVSEQFF.

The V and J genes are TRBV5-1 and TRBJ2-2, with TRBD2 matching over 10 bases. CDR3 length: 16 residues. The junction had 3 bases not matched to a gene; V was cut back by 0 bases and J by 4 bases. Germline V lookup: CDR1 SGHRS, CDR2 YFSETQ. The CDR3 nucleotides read TGCGCCAGCAGCTTGGCCATAGCGGGGGGCACCGGGGAGCTGTTTTTT. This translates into CASSLAIAGGTGELFF.

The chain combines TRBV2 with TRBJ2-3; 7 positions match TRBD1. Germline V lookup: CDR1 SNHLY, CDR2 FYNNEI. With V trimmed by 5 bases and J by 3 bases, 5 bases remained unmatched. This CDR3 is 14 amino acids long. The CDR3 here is CASSRTGDTDTQYF. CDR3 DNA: TGTGCCAGCAGTAGGACAGGCGATACAGATACGCAGTATTTT.

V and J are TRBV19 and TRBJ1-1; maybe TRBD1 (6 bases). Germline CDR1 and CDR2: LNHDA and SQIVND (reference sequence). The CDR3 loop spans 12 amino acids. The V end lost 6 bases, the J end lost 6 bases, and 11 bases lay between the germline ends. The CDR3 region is CASRQGGPEAFF. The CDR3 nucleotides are TGTGCCAGTAGACAGGGAGGGCCTGAAGCTTTCTTT.